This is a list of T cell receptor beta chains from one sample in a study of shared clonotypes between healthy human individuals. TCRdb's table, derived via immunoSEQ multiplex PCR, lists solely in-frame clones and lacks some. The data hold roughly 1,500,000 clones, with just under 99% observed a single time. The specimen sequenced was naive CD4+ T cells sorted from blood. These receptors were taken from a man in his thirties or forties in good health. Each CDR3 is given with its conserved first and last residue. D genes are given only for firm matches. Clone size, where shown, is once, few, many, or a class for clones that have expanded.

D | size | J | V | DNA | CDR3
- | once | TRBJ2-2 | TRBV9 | TGTGCCAGCAGTCGTGAGGGGGTGACCGGGGAGCTGTTTTTT | CASSREGVTGELFF
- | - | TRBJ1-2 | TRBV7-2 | TGTGCCAGCAGCTGGACGCGGGGGCGGGTAGGAAACTATGGCTACACCTTC | CASSWTRGRVGNYGYTF
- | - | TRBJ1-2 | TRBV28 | TGTGCCAGCAGTTTATCTGGGATCTATGGCTACACCTTC | CASSLSGIYGYTF
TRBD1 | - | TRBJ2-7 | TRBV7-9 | TGTGCCAGCAGCCGGACAGGGGGCGCGTCTGAGCAGTACTTC | CASSRTGGASEQYF
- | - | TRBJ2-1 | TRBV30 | TGTGCCTGGAGGGGTTTGTCTTTCTACAATGAGCAGTTCTTC | CAWRGLSFYNEQFF
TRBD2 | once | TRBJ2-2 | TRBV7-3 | TGTGCCAGCAGCCCAATAGCGGGAGTGAACACCGGGGAGCTGTTTTTT | CASSPIAGVNTGELFF
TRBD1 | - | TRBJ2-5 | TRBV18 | TGTGCCAGCTCACCGGACAGGGGTGGGACCCAGTACTTC | CASSPDRGGTQYF
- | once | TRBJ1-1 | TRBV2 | TGTGCCAGCAGCTCGGACATCTCGAACACTGAAGCTTTCTTT | CASSSDISNTEAFF
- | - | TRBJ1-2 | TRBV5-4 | TGTGCCAGCAGCTTCCCACTCCCGAGCCCCGATACTAATGGCTACACCTTC | CASSFPLPSPDTNGYTF
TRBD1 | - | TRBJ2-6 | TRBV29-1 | TGCAGCGTTGTCGACAGGGTTTTATCTGGGGTCAACGTCCTGACTTTC | CSVVDRVLSGVNVLTF
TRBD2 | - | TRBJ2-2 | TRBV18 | TGTGCCAGCTCACGAGGACTAGCGGGAGTAGACACCGGGGAGCTGTTTTTT | CASSRGLAGVDTGELFF
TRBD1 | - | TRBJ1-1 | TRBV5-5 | TGTGCCAGCAGCCACCCGACAGGGTGGGACACTGAAGCTTTCTTT | CASSHPTGWDTEAFF
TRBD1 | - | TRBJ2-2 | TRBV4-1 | TGCGCCAGCAGCCGGACAGGGGGCCAAGGGGAGCTGTTTTTT | CASSRTGGQGELFF
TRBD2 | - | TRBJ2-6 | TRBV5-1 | TGCGCCAGCAGCTTTGGACTAGCGGGAGCTGGGGCCAACGTCCTGACTTTC | CASSFGLAGAGANVLTF
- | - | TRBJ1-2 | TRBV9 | TGTGCCAGCAAGGGTGTGGGGGCAAACTATGGCTACACCTTC | CASKGVGANYGYTF
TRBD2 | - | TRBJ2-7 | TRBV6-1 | TGTGCCCACCGGTTAGCGGGATCCTACGAGCAGTACTTC | CAHRLAGSYEQYF
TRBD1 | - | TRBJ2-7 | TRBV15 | TGTGCCACCAGCAGAGCCGGGACAGAATCCTACGAGCAGTACTTC | CATSRAGTESYEQYF